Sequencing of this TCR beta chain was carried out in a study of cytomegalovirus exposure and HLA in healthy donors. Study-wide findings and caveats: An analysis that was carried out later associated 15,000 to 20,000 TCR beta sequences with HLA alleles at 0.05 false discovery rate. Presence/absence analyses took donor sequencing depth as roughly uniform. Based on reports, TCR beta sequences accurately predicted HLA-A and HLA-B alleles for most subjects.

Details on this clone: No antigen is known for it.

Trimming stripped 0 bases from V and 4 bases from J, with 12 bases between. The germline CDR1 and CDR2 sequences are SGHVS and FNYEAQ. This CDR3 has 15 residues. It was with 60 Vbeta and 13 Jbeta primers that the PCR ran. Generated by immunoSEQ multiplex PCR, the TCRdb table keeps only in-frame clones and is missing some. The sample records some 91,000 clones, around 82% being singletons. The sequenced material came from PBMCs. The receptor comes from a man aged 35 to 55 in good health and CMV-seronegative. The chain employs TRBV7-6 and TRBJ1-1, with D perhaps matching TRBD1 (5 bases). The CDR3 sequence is CASSLASGGGTEAFF. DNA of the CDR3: TGTGCCAGCAGCTTAGCGTCGGGGGGTGGCACTGAAGCTTTCTTT.